Below are 8 T cell receptor beta chains sequenced from a single sample in a study of T-cell memory formation after mild COVID-19. TCRdb fed the 5' RACE reads into MiXCR, producing one record per CDR3 protein. The sample has around 420,000 distinct CDR3 sequences, roughly 26% seen once. The material sequenced was PBMCs or a T cell subset sorted from them (not recorded which). These receptor sequences come from an adult woman who had mild COVID-19 (a few samples of this study predate the infection). Cell type and time point are not known.

This clonotype was seen many times. The chain joins TRBV5-1 to TRBJ2-5; D may be TRBD2 (6 bases). This CDR3 spans 14 amino acids. CDR1 is SGHRS, CDR2 YFSETQ, per germline. V lost 2 bases, J lost 2 bases, and 10 bases lay in between. This CDR3 is CASSLLAGQETQYF. The CDR3 DNA follows: TGCGCCAGCAGCTTACTAGCCGGACAAGAGACCCAGTACTTC.

The table lists this clonotype with a few counts. The rearrangement joins TRBV27 to TRBJ2-7; D remains unclear. Per the germline V gene, CDR1 is MNHEY and CDR2 is SMNVEV (reference sequence). With 0 bases removed from V and 2 bases from J, the gap between germline ends came to 8 bases. This CDR3 contains 14 residues. The DNA of the CDR3 is TGTGCCAGCAGTTTATCTGGGCAGGCCTACGAGCAGTACTTC. Amino acid sequence: CASSLSGQAYEQYF.

The genes are TRBV29-1 and TRBJ2-3; D is perhaps TRBD1 (6 bases). The CDR3 length is 16 residues. Germline lookup yields CDR1 SQVTM and CDR2 ANQGSEA. Trimming removed 1 base from V and 4 bases from J, with 18 bases in between. DNA for the CDR3: TGCAGCGTTGAAGGTACAGGGAGTTTAGGTTCAGATACGCAGTATTTT. It translates to CSVEGTGSLGSDTQYF.

The chain employs TRBV11-3 and TRBJ2-1, with 10 bases aligning to TRBD2. CDR1 is SGHNT, CDR2 YENEEA, per germline. CDR3 length equals 16 residues. V gave up 2 bases and J gave up 4 bases; unmatched junction bases: 5. The CDR3 region is CASSLLSGRGYNEQFF. In nucleotides, the CDR3 is TGTGCCAGCAGCTTACTAAGCGGGAGGGGGTACAATGAGCAGTTCTTC. Variable domain in full (rest from reference TRBV11-3 and TRBJ2-1): EAGVVQSPRYKIIEKKQPVAFWCNPISGHNTLYWYLQNLGQGPELLIRYENEEAVDDSQLPKDRFSAERLKGVDSTLKIQPAELGDSAVYLCASSLLSGRGYNEQFFGPGTRLTVL.

The chain links TRBV2 to TRBJ2-3; D tentatively fits TRBD1 or TRBD2 (5 bases each). Germline CDR1 and CDR2: SNHLY and FYNNEI. The CDR3 loop spans 15 amino acids. The V gene lost 7 bases and the J gene lost 2 bases, with 16 bases spanning the gap. CDR3 sequence reads: CASNPGDANTDTQYF. Here the CDR3 DNA reads TGTGCCAGCAATCCCGGGGACGCCAACACAGATACGCAGTATTTT.

The CDR3 spells CASSPYGTDYGYTF. The DNA of the CDR3 is TGCGCCAGCAGCCCCTACGGGACAGACTATGGCTACACCTTC. The rearrangement joins TRBV5-1 to TRBJ1-2; 7 bases are shared with TRBD1. CDR1 and CDR2 (germline): SGHRS, YFSETQ. There are 14 residues in the CDR3. V lost 4 bases and J lost 3; bases outside the gene matches: 6.

This sequence joins TRBV29-1 and TRBJ1-3; D ambiguous. Per the germline V gene, CDR1 is SQVTM and CDR2 is ANQGSEA. The CDR3 spans 11 residues. V shed 4 bases and J shed 7 bases, with 8 bases lying between them. CDR3 amino acids: CSVAGTNTIYF. CDR3 coding DNA: TGCAGCGTTGCAGGAACCAACACCATATATTTT.

This clonotype was seen more than once but under ten times. This chain connects TRBV27 to TRBJ1-1; D call uncertain. This CDR3 comprises 13 residues. Germline V gives CDR1 MNHEY, CDR2 SMNVEV (reference sequence). Deletions cut 0 bases from V and 7 bases from J, with 9 bases between. The CDR3 protein is CASSLSIVGEAFF. The CDR3 DNA is TGTGCCAGCAGTTTATCTATCGTGGGTGAAGCTTTCTTT.